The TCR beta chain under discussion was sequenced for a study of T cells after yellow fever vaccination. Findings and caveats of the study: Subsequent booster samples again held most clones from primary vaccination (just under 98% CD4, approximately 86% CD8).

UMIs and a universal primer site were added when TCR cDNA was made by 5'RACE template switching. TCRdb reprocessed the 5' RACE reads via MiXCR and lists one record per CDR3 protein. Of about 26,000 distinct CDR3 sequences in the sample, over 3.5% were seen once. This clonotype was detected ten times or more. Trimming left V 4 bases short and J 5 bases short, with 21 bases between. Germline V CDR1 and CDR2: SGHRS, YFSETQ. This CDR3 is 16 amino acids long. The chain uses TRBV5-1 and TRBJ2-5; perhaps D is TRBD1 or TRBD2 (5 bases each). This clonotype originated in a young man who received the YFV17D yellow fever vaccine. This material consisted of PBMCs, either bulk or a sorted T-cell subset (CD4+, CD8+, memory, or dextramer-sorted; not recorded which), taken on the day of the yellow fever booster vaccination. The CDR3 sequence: CASSPQGVQGRETQYF. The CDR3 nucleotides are TGCGCCAGCAGCCCTCAAGGGGTGCAGGGACGTGAGACCCAGTACTTC.